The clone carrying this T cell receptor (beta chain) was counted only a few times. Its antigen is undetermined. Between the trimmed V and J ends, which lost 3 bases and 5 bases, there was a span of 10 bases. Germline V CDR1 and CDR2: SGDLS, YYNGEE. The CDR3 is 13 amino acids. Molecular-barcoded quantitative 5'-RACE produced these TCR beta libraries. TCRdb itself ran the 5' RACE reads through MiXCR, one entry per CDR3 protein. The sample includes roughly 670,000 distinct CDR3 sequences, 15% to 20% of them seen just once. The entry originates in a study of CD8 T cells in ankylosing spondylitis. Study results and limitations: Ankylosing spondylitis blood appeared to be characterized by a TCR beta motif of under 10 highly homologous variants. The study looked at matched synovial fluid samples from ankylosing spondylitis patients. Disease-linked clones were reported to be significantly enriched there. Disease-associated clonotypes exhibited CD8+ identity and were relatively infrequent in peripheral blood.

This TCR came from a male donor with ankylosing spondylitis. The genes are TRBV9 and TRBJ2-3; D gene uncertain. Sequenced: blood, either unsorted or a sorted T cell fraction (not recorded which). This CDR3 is CASSAPTVDTQYF. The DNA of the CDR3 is TGTGCCAGCAGCGCCCCGACGGTAGATACGCAGTATTTT. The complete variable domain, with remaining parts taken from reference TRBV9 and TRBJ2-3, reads DSGVTQTPKHLITATGQRVTLRCSPRSGDLSVYWYQQSLDQGLQFLIQYYNGEERAKGNILERFSAQQFPDLHSELNLSSLELGDSALYFCASSAPTVDTQYFGPGTRLTVL.